A selection of T cell receptor beta chains follows, all from one sample in a study of T cell repertoires in cytomegalovirus infection. TCRdb used MiXCR to reprocess the reads, holding one entry per CDR3 protein. The sample holds over 300,000 distinct CDR3 sequences, approximately 9.5% seen once. Material for sequencing was PBMCs. The receptor set was obtained from a human donor in good health (CMV status not recorded). Some clones in this sample may be carry-over from other donors' samples. Both conserved end residues are part of each CDR3. D genes are given only for firm matches. Clone size appears in some rows only: once, few, many, or a class for an expanded clone.

J gene | V gene | D gene | clone size | CDR3 protein | CDR3 DNA
TRBJ1-5 | TRBV6-5 | TRBD1 | many | CASSLVTGNQPQHF | TGTGCCAGCAGTCTCGTGACAGGGAATCAGCCCCAGCATTTT
TRBJ2-1 | TRBV20-1 | TRBD1 | few | CSARVGTGPINEQFF | TGCAGTGCTAGAGTAGGGACAGGCCCTATTAATGAGCAGTTCTTC
TRBJ2-7 | TRBV28 | TRBD1 | few | CASSSPGQGESYEQYF | TGTGCCAGCAGTTCTCCCGGACAGGGGGAGTCCTACGAGCAGTACTTC
TRBJ2-1 | TRBV7-9 | TRBD2 | few | CASSFRLAGDEQFF | TGTGCCAGCAGCTTCCGACTAGCGGGAGATGAGCAGTTCTTC
TRBJ2-1 | TRBV20-1 | TRBD2 | NA | CSASERESSYNEQFF | TGCAGTGCTAGCGAGCGGGAGAGCTCCTACAATGAGCAGTTCTTC
TRBJ2-1 | TRBV30 | TRBD2 | NA | CAWSVRLAGGPSYSNEQFF | TGTGCCTGGAGTGTACGACTAGCGGGAGGGCCTTCATATTCCAATGAGCAGTTCTTC
TRBJ2-2 | TRBV7-2 | TRBD2 | few | CASSQLGLAGGWAGELFF | TGTGCCAGCAGCCAACTGGGACTAGCGGGAGGGTGGGCCGGGGAGCTGTTTTTT
TRBJ2-1 | TRBV28 | TRBD2 | NA | CASSTRTSGEVSEQFF | TGTGCCAGCAGTACACGTACTAGCGGTGAGGTCAGTGAGCAGTTCTTC
TRBJ2-1 | TRBV24-1 | NA | NA | CATSEGTFQQFF | TGTGCCACCAGTGAGGGTACCTTCCAGCAGTTCTTC
TRBJ2-4 | TRBV4-1 | NA | few | CASSQPYNAKNIQYF | TGTGCCAGCAGCCAGCCCTATAACGCCAAAAACATTCAGTACTTC
TRBJ2-4 | TRBV7-2 | TRBD1 | NA | CASSRQGSKNIQYF | TGTGCCAGCAGTCGACAGGGGTCCAAAAACATTCAGTACTTC
TRBJ2-1 | TRBV12-3/TRBV12-4 | NA | NA | CASSLAPWGLNNEQFF | TGTGCCAGCAGTCTAGCCCCTTGGGGCCTGAACAATGAGCAGTTCTTC
TRBJ1-2 | TRBV7-2 | NA | many | CASSQGTVGYTF | TGTGCCAGCAGCCAAGGGACGGTTGGCTACACCTTC
TRBJ2-1 | TRBV7-9 | TRBD2 | NA | CASSPKGSGTSSYNEQFF | TGTGCCAGCAGCCCAAAGGGTAGCGGGACTTCCTCCTACAATGAGCAGTTCTTC
TRBJ2-1 | TRBV6-2/TRBV6-3 | TRBD2 | many | CASSYGGVLGYNEQFF | TGTGCCAGCAGTTACGGGGGGGTACTAGGGTACAATGAGCAGTTCTTC
TRBJ2-3 | TRBV4-3 | NA | NA | CASSQSSTDTQYF | TGCGCCAGCAGCCAAAGTTCCACAGATACGCAGTATTTT
TRBJ2-5 | TRBV12-3/TRBV12-4 | TRBD2 | many | CASSRPGLAGGSRETQYF | TGTGCCAGCAGCCGCCCGGGACTAGCGGGGGGATCGAGGGAGACCCAGTACTTC
TRBJ2-7 | TRBV6-2/TRBV6-3 | NA | many | CASIFDGAKDEQYF | TGTGCCAGCATTTTCGATGGAGCCAAGGACGAGCAGTACTTC
TRBJ1-2 | TRBV12-3/TRBV12-4 | TRBD1 | many | CASSGRGSRGTGGDYGYTF | TGTGCCAGCAGTGGGAGAGGATCTCGAGGGACAGGGGGGGACTATGGCTACACCTTC
TRBJ1-6 | TRBV4-2 | NA | few | CASSQEETYNSPLHF | TGTGCCAGCAGCCAAGAGGAGACCTATAATTCACCCCTCCACTTT
TRBJ1-2 | TRBV12-3/TRBV12-4 | TRBD1 | few | CASSLAQGVYGYTF | TGTGCCAGCAGTTTAGCACAGGGGGTATATGGCTACACCTTC
TRBJ2-7 | TRBV20-1 | NA | few | CSARIRDIYEQYF | TGCAGTGCTAGGATAAGGGACATATACGAGCAGTACTTC
TRBJ1-1 | TRBV10-3 | NA | many | CAISESVRRNTEAFF | TGTGCCATCAGTGAGTCGGTGAGGAGAAACACTGAAGCTTTCTTT
TRBJ1-2 | TRBV7-2 | TRBD1 | many | CASSARDSFYGYTF | TGTGCCAGCAGCGCCCGGGACAGCTTCTATGGCTACACCTTC
TRBJ2-7 | TRBV7-6 | TRBD1 | many | CASSLEGQGTSEQYF | TGTGCCAGCAGCTTAGAGGGACAGGGTACGTCCGAGCAGTACTTC
TRBJ2-5 | TRBV6-2/TRBV6-3 | TRBD2 | many | CASSHLLGTSAQETQYF | TGTGCCAGCAGTCACTTGCTCGGGACTAGCGCGCAAGAGACCCAGTACTTC
TRBJ1-2 | TRBV7-9 | NA | NA | CASSLSGINYGYTF | TGTGCCAGCAGCCTTAGCGGTATCAACTATGGCTACACCTTC
TRBJ2-1 | TRBV7-2 | TRBD2 | many | CASSPRTSGGRWDEQFF | TGTGCCAGCAGCCCGCGGACTAGCGGGGGTCGATGGGATGAGCAGTTCTTC
TRBJ2-3 | TRBV12-5 | NA | NA | CASGSTEYTQYF | TGTGCTAGTGGTTCAACAGAGTATACGCAGTATTTT
TRBJ2-5 | TRBV7-2 | NA | many | CASSSSLRTQYF | TGTGCCAGCAGCTCCTCCTTAAGAACCCAGTACTTC